This TCR beta chain was identified during a study of blood T cell repertoires in COVID-19. This clone was detected once. Clones were sequenced by immunoSEQ multiplex PCR, and TCRdb holds only the in-frame ones, with some missing. The sample consists of about 65,000 clones, roughly four fifths of them appearing once. The CDR3 contains 12 residues. V was trimmed by 3 bases and J by 5 bases, leaving 8 bases between them. Germline CDR1 SNHLY, CDR2 FYNNEI. Material: peripheral blood. This TCR came from a man older than 75 with acute or convalescent COVID-19. This chain connects TRBV2 to TRBJ2-7; no firm D call. The CDR3 protein is CASSEVRDEQYF. The CDR3 DNA sequence: TGTGCCAGCAGTGAGGTCCGGGACGAGCAGTACTTC.